What follows are 11 T cell receptor beta chains derived from one specimen sequenced in a study of blood T cell repertoires in COVID-19. The table came from immunoSEQ multiplex PCR; TCRdb's copy has only in-frame clones and leaves some out. Of about 260,000 clones listed, approximately 87% are singletons. Sequencing used peripheral blood. All receptors derive from a man aged 60 to 75 who had recovered from COVID-19.

The CDR3 coding sequence is TGTGCCAGCACCCGGGGACAACTAGCGGGGTCTTACAATGAGCAGTTCTTC. Its protein product is CASTRGQLAGSYNEQFF. V and J are TRBV5-8 and TRBJ2-1; TRBD2 aligns across 10 bases. CDR3 length equals 17 residues. J gave up 4 bases and V 6 bases, and 13 bases lay outside the gene matches. Per the germline V gene, CDR1 is SGHTS and CDR2 is YDEGEE.

This clone was seen a few times. This sequence joins TRBV2 and TRBJ2-1, with a tentative D call TRBD2 (6 bases). Per germline, CDR1 SNHLY and CDR2 FYNNEI. V was cut by 2 bases and J by 4 bases, with 12 bases left in between. There are 15 residues in the CDR3. For the CDR3, the DNA is TGTGCCAGCAGTGAATCGGGAGCCCTTTACAATGAGCAGTTCTTC. Its translation: CASSESGALYNEQFF.

This clone has a single count. The V and J genes are TRBV5-6 and TRBJ1-2; the D gene is possibly TRBD1 (6 bases). The V gene lost 3 bases and the J gene lost 4 bases, with 13 bases spanning the gap. The CDR3 consists of 14 residues. Germline CDR1 is SGHDT and CDR2 is YYEEEE. CDR3 loop: CASSSTDSRYGYTF. The CDR3 region has the DNA TGTGCCAGCAGCTCGACGGACAGCCGCTATGGCTACACCTTC.

This chain uses TRBV7-3 with TRBJ2-5, with 7 positions matching TRBD1. Germline CDR1 is SGHTA and CDR2 is FQGTGA. The CDR3 has 15 residues. V lost 5 bases and J lost 2; bases outside the gene matches: 8. The CDR3: CASSPGQAQQETQYF. CDR3 DNA sequence: TGTGCCAGCAGCCCCGGACAGGCCCAACAAGAGACCCAGTACTTC.

This chain connects TRBV11-2 to TRBJ2-1; D gene uncertain. Trimming took off 0 bases at V and 0 bases at J, with 12 bases between the two ends. Germline V gives CDR1 SGHAT, CDR2 FQNNGV. CDR3 size: 17 residues. In DNA, the CDR3 is TGTGCCAGCAGCTTAGACCTATTAACCCTCTCCTACAATGAGCAGTTCTTC. Translating gives CASSLDLLTLSYNEQFF.

In this sample, this clone turned up once. The chain joins TRBV5-1 to TRBJ2-1; 8 bases are a match to TRBD1. Per germline, CDR1 SGHRS and CDR2 YFSETQ. The CDR3 has 15 residues. Trimming cost V 1 base and J 7 bases; bases outside gene matches: 7. This CDR3 reads CASSLNAGGINEQFF. Written as DNA, the CDR3 is TGCGCCAGCAGCTTGAATGCAGGGGGCATAAATGAGCAGTTCTTC.

In its sample, this clone was seen a few times. This chain links TRBV6-1 with TRBJ1-5; possible D gene TRBD1, 6 bases. Per germline, CDR1 MNHNS and CDR2 SASEGT. The V end was cut by 0 bases, the J end by 6 bases, with 18 bases between. CDR3 length: 17 residues. The CDR3 region is CASSEAKFGGAGQPQHF. CDR3 nucleotide sequence: TGTGCCAGCAGTGAAGCCAAGTTTGGGGGCGCGGGTCAGCCCCAGCATTTT.

This CDR3 reads CASSLGGGVNEKLFF. CDR3 bases: TGTGCCAGCAGCTTAGGCGGCGGGGTAAATGAAAAACTGTTTTTT. The rearrangement joins TRBV7-9 to TRBJ1-4, with D hard to call. The CDR3 loop spans 15 amino acids. Germline V gene lookup returns CDR1 SEHNR and CDR2 FQNEAQ (reference sequence). V gave up 1 base and J gave up 5 bases, with 11 bases separating them.

The chain combines TRBV7-2 with TRBJ2-7, with D maybe TRBD2 (6 bases). Germline-derived CDR1 and CDR2 are SGHTA and FQGNSA. This CDR3 spans 13 amino acids. The V end was cut by 5 bases, the J end by 7 bases, with 15 bases between. CDR3 region: CASSLGRRAEQYF. DNA of the CDR3: TGTGCCAGCAGCCTGGGTCGGAGGGCAGAGCAGTACTTC.

J is TRBJ1-6 and V is TRBV30; tentatively, D is TRBD1 (5 bases). The CDR3 extends over 14 amino acids. V gave up 2 bases and J gave up 7 bases, with 12 bases separating them. Per germline, CDR1 GTSNPN and CDR2 SVGIG (reference sequence). The CDR3 region is CAWSPDGGNSPLHF. The CDR3 DNA is TGTGCCTGGAGTCCCGACGGGGGGAATTCACCCCTCCACTTT.

This clone was observed a single time. The chain joins TRBV27 to TRBJ2-3; perhaps TRBD2 as D (7 bases). The length of the CDR3 is 20 residues. V gave up 0 bases and J gave up 0 bases, with 22 bases separating them. Per germline, CDR1 MNHEY and CDR2 SMNVEV (reference sequence). In DNA, the CDR3 is TGTGCCAGCAGTTTATCCCAGGGGCAGCGGGGAAGAACTAGCACAGATACGCAGTATTTT. It encodes CASSLSQGQRGRTSTDTQYF.